This paragraph reports one T cell receptor beta chain. The data were obtained in a study of blood T cell repertoires in COVID-19. At the level of the study: The origin of the acute and convalescent COVID-19 samples was the United States, Italy and Spain. The analysed material was cDNA or gDNA that came from T cells, B-cell-depleted T cells, or PBMCs.

As handled by the study authors: The authors estimated nucleated cell counts from reference gene primer amplification. Libraries were prepared by immunoSEQ multiplex PCR; TCRdb keeps only in-frame clonotypes and omits some of them. The V and J calls and the clone size are those of that table, but D and trimming were determined from the DNA. The table includes about 45,000 clones, over 75% detected once. Trimming left V 4 bases short and J 0 bases short, with 10 bases between. The CDR3 extends over 15 amino acids. CDR1 and CDR2 (germline): MNHEY, SVGAGI. The chain employs TRBV6-5 and TRBJ1-3, with D possibly being TRBD1 (5 bases). This TCR came from a human donor in a cohort sampled during active COVID-19. The sequenced sample was peripheral blood. This CDR3 is CASSSPGHSGNTIYF. DNA for the CDR3: TGTGCCAGCAGTTCGCCAGGGCACTCTGGAAACACCATATATTTT.